This TCR beta chain was retrieved from a study of Graves' ophthalmopathy and Graves' hyperthyroidism. In this sample, this clonotype turned up many times. As yet, its antigen is unknown. Orbital computed tomography, together with clinical symptoms, serum thyroxine, TRAb and thyroid ultrasound, was used for diagnosis. The authors isolated PBMCs from over 7.5 ml of fresh peripheral blood. The study amplified TCR beta CDR3 regions using RNA transcripts. A first-round RT-PCR used HTBI primers, followed by a second-round multiplex PCR. TCRdb redid the calling of the multiplex PCR reads with MiXCR, one entry per CDR3 protein. Here the sample spans about 390,000 distinct CDR3 sequences, 15% being singletons. V lost 10 bases and J 2 bases, leaving 12 bases between the germline ends. The CDR3 is 12 residues long. CDR1 is MNHEY, CDR2 SVGEGT, per germline. Study-wide points: Ophthalmopathy progression prediction by the model yielded a sensitivity of 70.59% and a specificity of 72.22%.

The receptor's source is a woman between 18 and 30 years old with stable Graves' hyperthyroidism. Sequenced material: peripheral blood. This chain links TRBV6-2 or TRBV6-3 with TRBJ2-7; TRBD1 is a possible D gene (6 bases). In nucleotides, the CDR3 is TGTGCCACCATGGACAGACCCTACGAGCAGTACTTC. Translation: CATMDRPYEQYF.